One sample yielded the 21 T cell receptor beta chains listed below, sequenced in a study of cytomegalovirus exposure and HLA in healthy donors (dated by TCRdb to about 2017). The method was the immunoSEQ multiplex PCR assay. For the multiplex PCR, a mixture combining 60 forward primers for TCR Vbeta segments and 13 reverse primers for TCR Jbeta segments was used. TCRdb provides this immuneACCESS table in a form limited to in-frame rearrangements. Some clones are lacking; in checked studies, under half of them reflect an unresolved V gene, and why the rest are absent is not known. The sample contains over 150,000 clones, roughly 79% of them found a single time. The top ten hold over 10% of the sample. The source material was PBMCs. The receptors shown here come from a woman aged 45 to 65 in good health and CMV-seronegative.

In its sample, this clone was seen once. The genes are TRBV28 and TRBJ1-2; 8 bases fit TRBD1. The CDR3 is 14 amino acids. Germline loops: CDR1 MDHEN, CDR2 SYDVKM. The ends lost 2 bases at V and 8 bases at J; junction bases unmatched: 7. For the CDR3, the DNA is TGTGCCAGCAGTTTAGGACAGGGTGGTCGAGGCTACACCTTC. Translation: CASSLGQGGRGYTF.

J is TRBJ1-2 and V is TRBV28, with a weak D call TRBD1 (5 bases). The CDR3 extends over 14 amino acids. Looked up from germline, CDR1 is MDHEN and CDR2 is SYDVKM. V was clipped by 8 bases and J by 3 bases, with 16 bases between them. The CDR3 loop reads CASHPTQGDYGYTF. As DNA, the CDR3 is TGTGCCAGCCACCCCACCCAGGGTGACTATGGCTACACCTTC.

V is TRBV28 and J is TRBJ2-1, with 10 bases lining up with TRBD2. Losses at the gene ends were 6 bases for V and 6 bases for J; bases not matched to a gene: 11. CDR1 is MDHEN, CDR2 SYDVKM, per germline. The CDR3 covers 16 residues. CDR3 loop: CASSRTSGIRANEQFF. CDR3 nucleotide sequence: TGTGCCAGCAGCAGGACTAGCGGTATACGGGCCAATGAGCAGTTCTTC.

The V and J genes are TRBV9 and TRBJ1-4; no definite D call. Germline CDR1 and CDR2: SGDLS and YYNGEE. The CDR3 is 13 amino acids. The V and J ends lost 0 bases and 6 bases respectively, with 6 bases between them. The CDR3 spells CASSVDEDEKLFF. DNA for the CDR3: TGTGCCAGCAGCGTAGATGAGGATGAAAAACTGTTTTTT. The full variable domain, rest sourced from reference TRBV9 and TRBJ1-4, is DSGVTQTPKHLITATGQRVTLRCSPRSGDLSVYWYQQSLDQGLQFLIQYYNGEERAKGNILERFSAQQFPDLHSELNLSSLELGDSALYFCASSVDEDEKLFFGSGTQLSVL.

This clone is a singleton in its sample. The rearrangement uses TRBV2 and TRBJ2-7; 11 bases are a match to TRBD2. J lost 7 bases, V lost 7 bases, and 9 bases had no gene match. Germline assignment: CDR1 SNHLY and CDR2 FYNNEI. This CDR3 has 14 residues. In DNA form, the CDR3 reads TGTGCCAGCACCCCCCTAGCGGGAGGCCTTGAGCAGTACTTC. Translation gives CASTPLAGGLEQYF.

The genes are TRBV9 and TRBJ2-1; 8 bases are shared with TRBD2. The V and J ends lost 2 bases and 8 bases, in that order; junction bases with no gene match: 6. The CDR3 is 14 amino acids. Germline V gives CDR1 SGDLS, CDR2 YYNGEE. The CDR3 DNA is TGTGCCAGCAGCGTGCGGGGGGCGTACGATGAGCAGTTCTTC. Translating it yields CASSVRGAYDEQFF.

V is TRBV7-2 and J is TRBJ2-7, with 9 bases aligning to TRBD2. From germline, CDR1 is SGHTA and CDR2 FQGNSA. The CDR3 sequence is 14 residues long. V dropped 2 bases and J dropped 6; count of bases not matched to a gene: 5. This CDR3 reads CASSLLAGLSEQYF. CDR3 in DNA: TGTGCCAGCAGCTTACTAGCGGGGTTGTCCGAGCAGTACTTC. Looking up the rest from reference TRBV7-2 and TRBJ2-7 gives the full variable domain: GAGVSQSPSNKVTEKGKDVELRCDPISGHTALYWYRQSLGQGLEFLIYFQGNSAPDKSGLPSDRFSAERTGGSVSTLTIQRTQQEDSAVYLCASSLLAGLSEQYFGPGTRLTVT.

J is TRBJ2-7 and V is TRBV11-1; D remains unclear. The V gene's germline CDR1 is SGHAT and CDR2 FQDESV (reference sequence). V was cut by 5 bases and J by 3 bases, with 11 bases left in between. The CDR3 length is 13 residues. The CDR3 coding sequence is TGTGCCAGCAGCCCCGCCCCCTACTACGAGCAGTACTTC. Protein sequence: CASSPAPYYEQYF.

Written as DNA, the CDR3 is TGTGCCACCAGCAGAGGGACTAAAACTAGCACAGATACGCAGTATTTT. Translating it yields CATSRGTKTSTDTQYF. The J gene is TRBJ2-3, the V gene TRBV15; the D gene is possibly TRBD2 (6 bases). V gave up 1 base and J gave up 0 bases, with 11 bases separating them. The germline CDR1 and CDR2 sequences are LNHNV and YYDKDF (reference sequence). There are 16 residues in the CDR3.

The gene calls are TRBV7-2 and TRBJ2-7, with D tentatively TRBD2 (7 bases). The CDR3 spans 16 residues. V lost 1 base to trimming and J lost 7 bases, with 20 bases between them. Germline CDR1 and CDR2: SGHTA and FQGNSA. The CDR3 DNA is TGTGCCAGCAGCTTAGGGGCGGGGGCCTTCTTGGAGGAGCAGTACTTC. As protein: CASSLGAGAFLEEQYF.

As DNA, the CDR3 is TGTGCCAGCAGCCTCCAGGGATCCCTAGGCTACGAGCAGTACTTC. Translating gives CASSLQGSLGYEQYF. The chain joins TRBV6-1 to TRBJ2-7; perhaps TRBD1 as D (5 bases). The CDR3 is 15 amino acids. V was cut by 6 bases and J by 3 bases, with 18 bases left in between. Germline CDR1 and CDR2: MNHNS and SASEGT.

V is TRBV13 and J is TRBJ2-1; possible D gene TRBD2, 6 bases. Trimming removed 0 bases from V and 7 bases from J, with 19 bases in between. The CDR3 is 17 residues long. Per the germline V gene, CDR1 is PRHDT and CDR2 is FYEKMQ (reference sequence). The CDR3 region is CASSLGHGTPAGNEQFF. CDR3 nucleotide sequence: TGTGCCAGCAGCTTAGGCCATGGGACCCCGGCGGGGAATGAGCAGTTCTTC.

The J gene is TRBJ2-7, the V gene TRBV27; TRBD2 agrees at 11 bases. This CDR3 region has 15 residues. Trimming took 3 bases from V and 4 from J; bases not matched to a gene: 5. Germline V gene sequence: CDR1 MNHEY, CDR2 SMNVEV (reference sequence). This chain's CDR3 is CASSFEGTSGYEQYF. Here the CDR3 DNA reads TGTGCCAGCAGTTTTGAGGGGACTAGCGGATACGAGCAGTACTTC.

V gene TRBV6-6 combines with J gene TRBJ1-5; 7 bases are a match to TRBD1. After removal of 4 bases from V and 6 bases from J, the junction contained 3 bases not matched to a gene. From germline, CDR1 is MNHNY and CDR2 SVGAGI (reference sequence). The CDR3 runs to 13 residues. DNA of the CDR3: TGTGCCAGCAGTTTTCCAGGGGGTCAGCCCCAGCATTTT. It translates to CASSFPGGQPQHF.

The chain is built from TRBV5-4 and TRBJ2-1; 7 bases are shared with TRBD2. Germline lookup yields CDR1 SGHNT and CDR2 YYREEE (reference sequence). The CDR3 is made up of 14 amino acids. V dropped 4 bases and J dropped 6; count of bases not matched to a gene: 7. CDR3 amino acids: CASSTGLSINEQFF. The CDR3 DNA is TGTGCCAGCAGCACGGGACTATCAATCAATGAGCAGTTCTTC.

This clone was seen more than once but under ten times. The chain uses TRBV19 and TRBJ2-1; TRBD2 matches 14 bases. This CDR3 contains 16 residues. Germline CDR1 LNHDA, CDR2 SQIVND (reference sequence). Trimming took 5 bases from V and 10 from J; bases not matched to a gene: 10. CDR3 coding DNA: TGTGCCAGTAGTCCGCGACTAGCGGGGGGGATAGACGAGCAGTTCTTC. It translates to CASSPRLAGGIDEQFF.

The J gene is TRBJ2-1, the V gene TRBV7-2; 13 positions match TRBD2. This CDR3 comprises 14 residues. CDR1 is SGHTA, CDR2 FQGNSA, per germline. The ends lost 5 bases at V and 9 bases at J; junction bases unmatched: 4. The CDR3 region is CASSQRTSGSEQFF. The CDR3 DNA sequence: TGTGCCAGCAGCCAGAGGACTAGCGGGAGTGAGCAGTTCTTC.

For the CDR3, the DNA is TGTGCCAGCAGCGCAGAGGGGCTAGCGGGGAGTGGGGAGACCCAGTACTTC. It is translated as CASSAEGLAGSGETQYF. The chain has TRBV7-2 and TRBJ2-5, with 9 bases that match TRBD2. This CDR3 is built from 17 residues. Losses at the gene ends were 5 bases for V and 5 bases for J; bases not matched to a gene: 15. Looked up from germline, CDR1 is SGHTA and CDR2 is FQGNSA.

The chain links TRBV2 to TRBJ1-1; possibly TRBD1 for D (6 bases). CDR1 is SNHLY, CDR2 FYNNEI, per germline. Trimming took off 6 bases at V and 4 bases at J, with 15 bases between the two ends. The CDR3 sequence is 14 residues long. For the CDR3, the DNA is TGTGCCAGCAGCGTGGACAGTAAAGTCACTGAAGCTTTCTTT. Residues: CASSVDSKVTEAFF.

The rearrangement links TRBV27 to TRBJ2-7, with TRBD2 as a possible D gene (5 bases). Deletions cut 5 bases from V and 6 bases from J, with 14 bases between. The germline CDR1 and CDR2 sequences are MNHEY and SMNVEV (reference sequence). The CDR3 totals 13 residues. In DNA, the CDR3 is TGTGCCAGCAGTACATCGATCCGGGGCGAGCAGTACTTC. Its protein product is CASSTSIRGEQYF.

This clone was counted between two and nine times. The J gene is TRBJ1-3, the V gene TRBV27; the D gene is possibly TRBD1 (6 bases). This CDR3 has 15 amino acids. Trimming cost V 4 bases and J 0 bases, with 10 bases left between them. CDR1 is MNHEY and CDR2 is SMNVEV in the germline V gene (reference sequence). The CDR3 DNA is TGTGCCAGCAGTTCATACAGGGACTCTGGAAACACCATATATTTT. This encodes CASSSYRDSGNTIYF.